These T cell receptor beta chains were read from a single sample in a study of a mutant IDH1 vaccine in newly diagnosed glioma. Measured with immunoSEQ multiplex PCR; TCRdb has only the in-frame clones, and not every one. The top ten clones hold 9.2% of a sample with 23,000 or so clones, roughly nine tenths of them seen once. The sample here was PBMCs, taken from a glioma patient treated with radiotherapy, temozolomide or both. The receptors come from a man aged 30-40 years with glioma. CDR3s include the opening cysteine and the closing phenylalanine or tryptophan. The D gene is left open where the match is weak. Clone size, where shown, is once, few, many, or a class for clones that have expanded.

>.|14|TRBJ2-2|.|TRBV7-9
TGTGCCAGCAGCTCCACCGGGGGCACCGGGGAGCTGTTTTTT
CASSSTGGTGELFF
>.|14|TRBJ1-2|TRBD1|TRBV4-1
TGCGCCAGCAGCCAAGCGGAGACAGGGGCCCGGCTCACCTTC
CASSQAETGARLTF
>.|15|TRBJ2-2|.|TRBV29-1
TGCAGCGTTGAATCCGGGACATGGAACACCGGGGAGCTGTTTTTT
CSVESGTWNTGELFF
>once|15|TRBJ2-1|.|TRBV15
TGTGCCACCAGCAGAGATGGCCGGGGGTACAATGAGCAGTTCTTC
CATSRDGRGYNEQFF
>.|15|TRBJ1-2|TRBD1|TRBV12-5
TGTGCTAGTGGTTTGGTACGAGGACAGGGTTATGGCTACACCTTC
CASGLVRGQGYGYTF
>.|15|TRBJ2-5|.|TRBV5-8
TGTGCCAGCAGCTCCCGGGGGGCGGGAGAAGAGACCCAGTACTTC
CASSSRGAGEETQYF
>.|14|TRBJ1-5|.|TRBV5-4
TGTGCCAGCAGCTTGGGGGTTGGAAATCAGCCCCAGCATTTT
CASSLGVGNQPQHF
>.|14|TRBJ2-7|.|TRBV27
TGTGCCAGCAGCTCGTGGGACGGTCCCTACGAGCAGTACTTC
CASSSWDGPYEQYF
>.|14|TRBJ1-1|TRBD1|TRBV6-1
TGTGCCAGCAGTGAAAGAGGGGGCATCACTGAAGCTTTCTTT
CASSERGGITEAFF
>.|11|TRBJ2-3|.|TRBV19
TGTGCCAGTACGGGAACAGATACGCAGTATTTT
CASTGTDTQYF
>.|16|TRBJ1-2|.|TRBV7-2
TGTGCCAGCAGCTCACTCTCGGGGGTACAAGGCTATGGCTACACCTTC
CASSSLSGVQGYGYTF
>.|12|TRBJ1-2|TRBD1|TRBV25-1
TGTGCCAGCCGGGACAGCCACTATGGCTACACCTTC
CASRDSHYGYTF
>.|14|TRBJ1-1|.|TRBV5-1
TGCGCCAGCAGCTCTGACAGCATGAACACTGAAGCTTTCTTT
CASSSDSMNTEAFF
>.|15|TRBJ1-1|.|TRBV30
TGTGCCTGGAGGCCCCCAGGGAAAGTCTACACTGAAGCTTTCTTT
CAWRPPGKVYTEAFF
>.|12|TRBJ1-2|.|TRBV27
TGTGCCAGCATCCCAGGGGAATATGGCTACACCTTC
CASIPGEYGYTF
>.|14|TRBJ1-1|TRBD1|TRBV5-1
TGCGCCAGCAGCGGGGGACAGGGGGTCACTGAAGCTTTCTTT
CASSGGQGVTEAFF
>.|14|TRBJ2-5|.|TRBV11-2
TGTGCCAGCAGCCCAGGGGGGTGGGGAGAGACCCAGTACTTC
CASSPGGWGETQYF
>.|15|TRBJ2-1|TRBD2|TRBV10-3
TGTGCCATCAAGGGTCTGGGAGGGGACTACAATGAGCAGTTCTTC
CAIKGLGGDYNEQFF
>.|16|TRBJ2-6|.|TRBV9
TGTGCCAGCAGCCCCTGGACTGCCCCTGGGGCCAACGTCCTGACTTTC
CASSPWTAPGANVLTF
>.|14|TRBJ2-7|TRBD2|TRBV30
TGTGCCTGGAGTTTCAGCGGGGGACCCTACGAGCAGTACTTC
CAWSFSGGPYEQYF
>.|12|TRBJ1-1|.|TRBV9
TGTGCCAGCAGCGTAGATCAGGACAAAGCTTTCTTT
CASSVDQDKAFF
>.|18|TRBJ2-2|.|TRBV4-2
TGTGCCAGCAGCCAAGCTAGCGTGATGCCTGCGAACACCGGGGAGCTGTTTTTT
CASSQASVMPANTGELFF
>.|16|TRBJ2-7|TRBD1|TRBV5-5
TGTGCCAGCAGCTCCGGACAGGGGAACCCATCCTACGAGCAGTACTTC
CASSSGQGNPSYEQYF
>.|15|TRBJ2-1|TRBD2|TRBV6-6
TGTGCCAGCAGTACCGGGACTAGGTCGAGCAATGAGCAGTTCTTC
CASSTGTRSSNEQFF
>.|16|TRBJ2-4|TRBD1|TRBV4-2
TGTGCCAGCAGCCAAGACTCCGGGACAGGGGGAAACATTCAGTACTTC
CASSQDSGTGGNIQYF
>.|15|TRBJ1-1|TRBD1|TRBV5-1
TGCGCCAGCAGCTTCCGGCGGGACAGAACATCTGAAGCTTTCTTT
CASSFRRDRTSEAFF
>.|14|TRBJ1-1|TRBD1|TRBV6-5
TGTGCCAGCACTTTGGCAGGGGGCCGTACTGAAGCTTTCTTT
CASTLAGGRTEAFF
>.|16|TRBJ2-2|TRBD2|TRBV11-2
TGTGCCAGCAGCCTACGTCAGCGGGATTACACCGGGGAGCTGTTTTTT
CASSLRQRDYTGELFF
>.|13|TRBJ2-7|TRBD1|TRBV2
TGTGCCAGCGGGGGACAGGGGGCGAACGAGCAGTACTTC
CASGGQGANEQYF
>.|15|TRBJ2-1|TRBD2|TRBV18
TGTGCCAGCTCACCTAGCGGGGGCTCCTACAATGAGCAGTTCTTC
CASSPSGGSYNEQFF
>.|11|TRBJ2-7|.|TRBV2
TGTGCCAGCGGAGGGACCTTAGAGCAGTACTTC
CASGGTLEQYF
>.|16|TRBJ1-4|.|TRBV5-1
TGCGCCAGCAGCTTAACAGGGTCTCGGGCTAATGAAAAACTGTTTTTT
CASSLTGSRANEKLFF
>once|14|TRBJ2-7|TRBD2|TRBV29-1
TGCAGCGTTACCCGGACTAGCGGGATTTACGAGCAGTACTTC
CSVTRTSGIYEQYF
>.|11|TRBJ2-7|.|TRBV7-2
TGTGCCAGCAGCTTCTCCTACGAGCAGTACTTC
CASSFSYEQYF
>medium-sized|18|TRBJ1-5|.|TRBV10-3
TGTGCCATCAGTGTGGGAGATACAGGATCTGCGGGCAATCAGCCCCAGCATTTT
CAISVGDTGSAGNQPQHF
>.|13|TRBJ2-5|.|TRBV30
TGTGCCTGGAGTGTGCGAAGACGGGAGACCCAGTACTTC
CAWSVRRRETQYF
>.|13|TRBJ1-2|.|TRBV6-5
TGTGCCAGCAGTTCAGGGTTTCCATATGGCTACACCTTC
CASSSGFPYGYTF
>.|15|TRBJ1-1|.|TRBV11-1
TGTGCCAGCAGCAACCTGGACAGTCTGAACACTGAAGCTTTCTTT
CASSNLDSLNTEAFF
>.|15|TRBJ2-1|.|TRBV7-8
TGTGCCAGCAGCCGACGTGGCGGGATAGGGAATGAGCAGTTCTTC
CASSRRGGIGNEQFF